This T cell receptor beta chain comes out of a study of cytomegalovirus exposure and HLA in healthy donors. About this clone itself: What it binds is unknown.

The V end was cut by 1 base, the J end by 4 bases, with 11 bases between. The CDR3 runs 15 residues. CDR1 and CDR2 (germline): LGHNT, FRNRAP. Every donor was a healthy person donating bone marrow. Findings and limits, study-wide: Presence/absence analyses assumed roughly uniform sequencing depth across donors. An apparent linkage of common viral pathogens to several of the most significant clusters emerged in a later analysis.

Primers for the PCR totalled 60 Vbeta and 13 Jbeta. Study processing details: Around 11 million of some 80 million unique TCR beta chains were shared, per a later count. Libraries were prepared by immunoSEQ multiplex PCR; TCRdb keeps only in-frame clonotypes and omits some of them. V, J and clone size derive from that table, while D and trimming were established from the DNA sequence. The sample has 150,000 or so clones, around 79% seen once. The sequence was obtained from a female donor in good health and CMV-seronegative. The chain recombines TRBV12-5 with TRBJ1-3; D is perhaps TRBD1 (5 bases). Sequenced input: PBMCs. The DNA for the CDR3 is TGTGCTAGTGGTTTGGGACAGTGGTCGGGAAACACCATATATTTT. This gives the protein CASGLGQWSGNTIYF.